These 2 T cell receptor beta chains share one sample of origin, sequenced in a study of memory CD4+ T cells and cytomegalovirus serostatus. The sort gate was single viable CD3+CD4+CD8-CD45RO+ cells for memory CD4+ T cells. Profiled with immunoSEQ multiplex PCR; TCRdb holds only in-frame clones, not every one. The sample lists 85,000 to 100,000 clones, about four fifths seen once, with 3.5% to 4% in the top ten. Source material: memory CD4+ T cells from blood. Receptor source: an adult in good health and CMV-seropositive.

The chain is built from TRBV6-5 and TRBJ1-5; D is possibly TRBD1 (6 bases). Germline CDR1 and CDR2: MNHEY and SVGAGI. Trimming stripped 0 bases from V and 10 bases from J, with 16 bases between. This CDR3 is 15 amino acids long. CDR3 DNA: TGTGCCAGCAGTTACTCGAGCAGGGGAGAATCTCCCCAGCATTTT. Protein product: CASSYSSRGESPQHF.

This chain joins TRBV6-6 and TRBJ1-2; D not certain. CDR3 length equals 13 residues. Germline-derived CDR1 and CDR2 are MNHNY and SVGAGI (reference sequence). V was pared by 6 bases and J by 3 bases, with 11 bases between. CDR3: CASSLGPDYGYTF. CDR3 nucleotide sequence: TGTGCCAGCAGCCTCGGGCCCGACTATGGCTACACCTTC.